Following are 6 T cell receptor beta chains from one sample sequenced in a study of blood T cell repertoires in COVID-19. Data came from immunoSEQ multiplex PCR; TCRdb stores just in-frame clones and leaves some out. In the table there are roughly 200,000 clones, about three quarters of which are singletons. The sequencing sample was made of peripheral blood. The receptor source for this set is an elderly woman with COVID-19, enrolled during active disease.

V is TRBV19 and J is TRBJ2-6; 8 bases are a match to TRBD1. This CDR3 contains 17 residues. The V and J ends lost 8 bases and 0 bases, in that order; junction bases with no gene match: 9. Germline values: CDR1 LNHDA, CDR2 SQIVND (reference sequence). CDR3 coding DNA: TGTGCCAGTCGGCCAGGGGGCCCCCACTCTGGGGCCAACGTCCTGACTTTC. It encodes CASRPGGPHSGANVLTF.

The chain employs TRBV19 and TRBJ2-1, with 9 bases identical to TRBD1. Looked up from germline, CDR1 is LNHDA and CDR2 is SQIVND (reference sequence). The length of the CDR3 is 16 residues. V lost 5 bases, J lost 1 base, and 6 bases stayed unmatched. CDR3 bases: TGTGCCAGTAGTCCGGGGACAGGGCGATCCTACAATGAGCAGTTCTTC. It is translated as CASSPGTGRSYNEQFF.

The rearrangement uses TRBV12-5 and TRBJ2-1; 10 bases line up with TRBD2. CDR1 is LGHNT, CDR2 FRNRAP, per germline. The CDR3 sequence is 20 residues long. V lost 0 bases to trimming and J lost 9 bases; unmatched junction nucleotides: 20. CDR3 sequence: CASGLVLRLAGANGSTEQFF. The CDR3 coding sequence is TGTGCTAGTGGTTTGGTACTAAGGCTAGCGGGAGCAAACGGGTCGACTGAGCAGTTCTTC.

The chain is built from TRBV9 and TRBJ2-2; TRBD1 agrees at 8 bases. The CDR3 has 17 amino acids. Germline CDR1 is SGDLS and CDR2 is YYNGEE. V was pared by 1 base and J by 3 bases, with 8 bases of the junction left unmatched. This CDR3 reads CASSVSRTGWYTGELFF. The CDR3 DNA follows: TGTGCCAGCAGCGTATCTCGGACAGGGTGGTACACCGGGGAGCTGTTTTTT.

The chain uses TRBV5-1 and TRBJ1-1, with 9 positions matching TRBD1. CDR1 SGHRS and CDR2 YFSETQ come from the germline V gene. V dropped 4 bases and J dropped 7; count of bases not matched to a gene: 23. This CDR3 contains 19 residues. CDR3 DNA: TGCGCCAGCAGCACACGACAGGGGGGGTCTGGATGGGATGGGAGTGAAGCTTTCTTT. This encodes CASSTRQGGSGWDGSEAFF.

The genes are TRBV6-4 and TRBJ1-4, with 7 nucleotides matching TRBD1. Trimming removed 9 bases from V and 3 bases from J; junction bases left unmatched: 4. The CDR3 sequence is 13 residues long. The germline V gene has CDR1 MRHNA and CDR2 SNTAGT. CDR3 nucleotide sequence: TGTGCCAGGACACAGGGGCCTAATGAAAAACTGTTTTTT. This translates into CARTQGPNEKLFF.